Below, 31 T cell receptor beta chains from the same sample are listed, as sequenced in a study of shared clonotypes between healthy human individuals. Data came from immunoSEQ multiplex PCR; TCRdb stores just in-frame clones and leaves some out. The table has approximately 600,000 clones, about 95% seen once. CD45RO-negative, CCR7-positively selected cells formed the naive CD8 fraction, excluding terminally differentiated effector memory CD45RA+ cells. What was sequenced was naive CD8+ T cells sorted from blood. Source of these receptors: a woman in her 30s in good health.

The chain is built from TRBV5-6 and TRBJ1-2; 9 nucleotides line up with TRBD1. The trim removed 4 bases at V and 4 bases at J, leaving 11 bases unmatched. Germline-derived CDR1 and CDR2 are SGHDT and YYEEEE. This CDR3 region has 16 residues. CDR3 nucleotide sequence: TGTGCCAGCAGCACTCACAGGGGGCTTACATCCTATGGCTACACCTTC. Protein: CASSTHRGLTSYGYTF. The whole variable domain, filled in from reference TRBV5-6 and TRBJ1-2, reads DAGVTQSPTHLIKTRGQQVTLRCSPKSGHDTVSWYQQALGQGPQFIFQYYEEEERQRGNFPDRFSGHQFPNYSSELNVNALLLGDSALYLCASSTHRGLTSYGYTFGSGTRLTVV.

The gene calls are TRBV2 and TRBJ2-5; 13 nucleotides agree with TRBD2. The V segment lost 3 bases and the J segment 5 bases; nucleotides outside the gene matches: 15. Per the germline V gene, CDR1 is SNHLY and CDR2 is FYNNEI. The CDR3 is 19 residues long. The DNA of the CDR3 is TGTGCCAGCAGTGACCCAGAACTAGCGGGAGGGCCGGTAGGGGAGACCCAGTACTTC. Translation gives CASSDPELAGGPVGETQYF.

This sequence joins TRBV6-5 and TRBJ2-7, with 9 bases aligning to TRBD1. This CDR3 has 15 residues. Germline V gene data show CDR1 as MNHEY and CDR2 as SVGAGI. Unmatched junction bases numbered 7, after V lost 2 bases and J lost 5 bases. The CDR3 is CASSYSRTGVHEQYF. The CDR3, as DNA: TGTGCCAGCAGTTACAGCCGGACAGGGGTTCACGAGCAGTACTTC.

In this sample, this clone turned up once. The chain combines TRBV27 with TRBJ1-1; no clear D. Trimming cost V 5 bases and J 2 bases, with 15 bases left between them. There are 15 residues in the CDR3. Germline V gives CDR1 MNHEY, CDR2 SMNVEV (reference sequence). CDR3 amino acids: CASSLGYGVNTEAFF. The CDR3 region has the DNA TGTGCCAGCAGTCTTGGCTACGGGGTTAACACTGAAGCTTTCTTT.

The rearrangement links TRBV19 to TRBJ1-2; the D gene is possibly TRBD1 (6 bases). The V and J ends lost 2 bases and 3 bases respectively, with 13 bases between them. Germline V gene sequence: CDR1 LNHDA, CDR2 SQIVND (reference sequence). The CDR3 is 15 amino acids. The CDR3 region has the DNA TGTGCCAGTAGTATATCGCCGGACAGCTACTATGGCTACACCTTC. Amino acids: CASSISPDSYYGYTF.

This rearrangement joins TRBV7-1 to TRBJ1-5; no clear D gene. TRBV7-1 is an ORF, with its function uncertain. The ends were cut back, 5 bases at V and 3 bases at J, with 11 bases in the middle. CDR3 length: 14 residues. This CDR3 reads CASSPRQTNQPQHF. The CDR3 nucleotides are TGTGCCAGCAGCCCCCGACAAACCAATCAGCCCCAGCATTTT.

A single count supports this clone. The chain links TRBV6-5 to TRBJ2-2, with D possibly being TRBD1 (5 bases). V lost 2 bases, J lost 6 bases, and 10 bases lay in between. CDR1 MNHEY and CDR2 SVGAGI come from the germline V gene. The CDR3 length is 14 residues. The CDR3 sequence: CASSYTAGPGELFF. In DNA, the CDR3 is TGTGCCAGCAGTTACACGGCAGGGCCCGGGGAGCTGTTTTTT.

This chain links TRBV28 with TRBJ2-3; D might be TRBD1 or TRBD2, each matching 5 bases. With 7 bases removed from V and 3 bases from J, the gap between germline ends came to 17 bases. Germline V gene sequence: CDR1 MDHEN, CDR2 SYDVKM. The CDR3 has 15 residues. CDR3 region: CASTYGTWGTDTQYF. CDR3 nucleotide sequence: TGTGCCAGCACCTACGGGACCTGGGGGACAGATACGCAGTATTTT.

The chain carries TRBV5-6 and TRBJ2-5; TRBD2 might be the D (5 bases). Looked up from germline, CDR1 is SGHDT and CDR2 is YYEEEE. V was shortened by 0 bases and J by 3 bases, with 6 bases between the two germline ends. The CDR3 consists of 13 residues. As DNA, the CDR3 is TGTGCCAGCAGCTTGGCGGGGAAAGAGACCCAGTACTTC. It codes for CASSLAGKETQYF. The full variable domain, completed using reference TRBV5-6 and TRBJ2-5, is DAGVTQSPTHLIKTRGQQVTLRCSPKSGHDTVSWYQQALGQGPQFIFQYYEEEERQRGNFPDRFSGHQFPNYSSELNVNALLLGDSALYLCASSLAGKETQYFGPGTRLLVL.

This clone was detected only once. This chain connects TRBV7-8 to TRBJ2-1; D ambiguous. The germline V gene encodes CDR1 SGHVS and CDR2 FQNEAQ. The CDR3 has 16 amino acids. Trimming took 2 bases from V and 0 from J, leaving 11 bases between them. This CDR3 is CASSLFAEDSYNEQFF. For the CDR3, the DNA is TGTGCCAGCAGCTTATTTGCGGAAGACTCCTACAATGAGCAGTTCTTC.

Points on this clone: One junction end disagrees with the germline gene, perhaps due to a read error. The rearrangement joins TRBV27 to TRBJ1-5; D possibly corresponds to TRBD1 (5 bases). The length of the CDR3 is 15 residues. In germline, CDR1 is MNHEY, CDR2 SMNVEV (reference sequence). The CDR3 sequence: CASRLYSGMDQPQHF. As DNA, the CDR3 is TGTGCCAGCAGGTTATACTCAGGGATGGATCAGCCCCAGCATTTT.

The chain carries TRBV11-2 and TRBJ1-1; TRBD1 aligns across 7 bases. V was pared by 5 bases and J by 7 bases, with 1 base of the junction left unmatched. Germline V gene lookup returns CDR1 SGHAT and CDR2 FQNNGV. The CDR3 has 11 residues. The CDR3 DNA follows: TGTGCCAGCAGCCGGGACAGTGAAGCTTTCTTT. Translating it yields CASSRDSEAFF.

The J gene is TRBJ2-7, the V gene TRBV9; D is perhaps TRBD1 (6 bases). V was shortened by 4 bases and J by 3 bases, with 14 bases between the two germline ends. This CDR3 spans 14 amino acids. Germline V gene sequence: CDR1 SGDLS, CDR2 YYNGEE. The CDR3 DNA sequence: TGTGCCAGCAGCCCCTGGGACACAGGCTACGAGCAGTACTTC. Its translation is CASSPWDTGYEQYF. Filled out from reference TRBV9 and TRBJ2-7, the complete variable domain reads DSGVTQTPKHLITATGQRVTLRCSPRSGDLSVYWYQQSLDQGLQFLIQYYNGEERAKGNILERFSAQQFPDLHSELNLSSLELGDSALYFCASSPWDTGYEQYFGPGTRLTVT.

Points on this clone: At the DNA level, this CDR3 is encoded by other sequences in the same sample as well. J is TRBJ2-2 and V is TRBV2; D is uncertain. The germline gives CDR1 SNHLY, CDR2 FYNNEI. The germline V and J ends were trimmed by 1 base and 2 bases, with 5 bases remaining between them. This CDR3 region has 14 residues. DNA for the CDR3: TGTGCCAGCAGTGAAGACAGCAACACCGGGGAGCTGTTTTTT. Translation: CASSEDSNTGELFF.

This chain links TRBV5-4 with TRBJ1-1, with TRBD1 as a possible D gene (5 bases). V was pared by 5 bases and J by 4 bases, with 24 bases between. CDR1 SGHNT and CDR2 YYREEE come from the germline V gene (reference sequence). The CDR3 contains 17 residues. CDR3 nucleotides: TGTGCCAGCAGACCCCACATCCTTATAAAGGGGAGCACTGAAGCTTTCTTT. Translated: CASRPHILIKGSTEAFF.

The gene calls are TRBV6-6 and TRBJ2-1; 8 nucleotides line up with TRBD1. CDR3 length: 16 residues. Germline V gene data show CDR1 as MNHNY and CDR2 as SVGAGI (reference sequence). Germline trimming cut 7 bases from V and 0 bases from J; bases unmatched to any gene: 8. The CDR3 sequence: CASTPRTGSSYNEQFF. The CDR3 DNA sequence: TGTGCCAGCACCCCACGGACAGGGAGCTCCTACAATGAGCAGTTCTTC.

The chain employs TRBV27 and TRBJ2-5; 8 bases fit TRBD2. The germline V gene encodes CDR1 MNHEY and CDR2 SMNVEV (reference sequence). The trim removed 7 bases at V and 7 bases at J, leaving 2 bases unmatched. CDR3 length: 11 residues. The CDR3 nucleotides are TGTGCCAGCACCGGGGGGGGGACCCAGTACTTC. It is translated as CASTGGGTQYF.

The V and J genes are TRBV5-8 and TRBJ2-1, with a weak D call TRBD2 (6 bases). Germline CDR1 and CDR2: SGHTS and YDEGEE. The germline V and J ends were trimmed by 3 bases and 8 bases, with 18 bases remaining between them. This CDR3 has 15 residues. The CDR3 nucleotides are TGTGCCAGCAGCTACGGGAGTCTAGCTAGCGATGAGCAGTTCTTC. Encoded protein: CASSYGSLASDEQFF.

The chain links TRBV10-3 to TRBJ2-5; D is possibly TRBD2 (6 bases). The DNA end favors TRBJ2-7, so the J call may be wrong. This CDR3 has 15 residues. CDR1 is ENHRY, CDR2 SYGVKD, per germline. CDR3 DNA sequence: TGTGCCAGCGGCGCGGGAATAGCAGATAACTACGAGCAGTACTTC. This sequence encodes CASGAGIADNYEQYF.

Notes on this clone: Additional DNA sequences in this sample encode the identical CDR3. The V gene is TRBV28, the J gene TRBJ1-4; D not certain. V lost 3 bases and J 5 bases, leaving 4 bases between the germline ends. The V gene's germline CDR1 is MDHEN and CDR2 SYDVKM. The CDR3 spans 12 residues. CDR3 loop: CASSLGNEKLFF. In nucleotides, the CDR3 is TGTGCCAGCAGTTTGGGCAATGAAAAACTGTTTTTT.

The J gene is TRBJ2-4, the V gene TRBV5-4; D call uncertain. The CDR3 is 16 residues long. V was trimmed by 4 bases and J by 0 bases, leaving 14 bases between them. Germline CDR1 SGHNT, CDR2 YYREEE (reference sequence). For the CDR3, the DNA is TGTGCCAGCAGCCCGAGTATAGGTAGAGCCAAAAACATTCAGTACTTC. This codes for CASSPSIGRAKNIQYF.

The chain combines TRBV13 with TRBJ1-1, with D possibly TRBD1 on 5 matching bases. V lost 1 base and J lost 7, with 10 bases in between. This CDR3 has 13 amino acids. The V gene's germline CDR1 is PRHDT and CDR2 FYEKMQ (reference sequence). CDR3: CASSLAGRIEAFF. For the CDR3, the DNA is TGTGCCAGCAGCTTAGCAGGGCGTATTGAAGCTTTCTTT.

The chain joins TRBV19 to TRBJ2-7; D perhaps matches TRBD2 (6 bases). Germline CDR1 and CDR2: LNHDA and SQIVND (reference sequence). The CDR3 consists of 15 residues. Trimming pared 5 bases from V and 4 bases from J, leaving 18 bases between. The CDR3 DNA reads TGTGCCAGTAGTTTTGGCCCGGGGGAGCGATACGAGCAGTACTTC. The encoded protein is CASSFGPGERYEQYF.

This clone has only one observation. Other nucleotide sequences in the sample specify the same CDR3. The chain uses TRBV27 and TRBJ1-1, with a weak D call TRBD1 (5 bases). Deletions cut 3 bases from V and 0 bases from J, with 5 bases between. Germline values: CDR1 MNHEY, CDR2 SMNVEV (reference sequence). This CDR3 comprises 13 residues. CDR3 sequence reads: CASSLTVNTEAFF. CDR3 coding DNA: TGTGCCAGCAGTTTGACAGTGAACACTGAAGCTTTCTTT.

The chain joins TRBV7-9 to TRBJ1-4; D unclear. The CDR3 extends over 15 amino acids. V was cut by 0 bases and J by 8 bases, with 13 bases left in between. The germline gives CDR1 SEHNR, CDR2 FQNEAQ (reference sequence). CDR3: CASSLAIGREEKLFF. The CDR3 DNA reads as TGTGCCAGCAGCTTAGCGATCGGACGGGAGGAAAAACTGTTTTTT.

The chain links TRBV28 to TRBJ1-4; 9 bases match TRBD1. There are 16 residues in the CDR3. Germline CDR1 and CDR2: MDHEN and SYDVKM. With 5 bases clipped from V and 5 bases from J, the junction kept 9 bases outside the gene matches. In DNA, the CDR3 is TGTGCCAGCAGTCCATACAGGGGGCGTCCCAATGAAAAACTGTTTTTT. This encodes CASSPYRGRPNEKLFF. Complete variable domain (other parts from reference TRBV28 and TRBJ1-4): DVKVTQSSRYLVKRTGEKVFLECVQDMDHENMFWYRQDPGLGLRLIYFSYDVKMKEKGDIPEGYSVSREKKERFSLILESASTNQTSMYLCASSPYRGRPNEKLFFGSGTQLSVL.

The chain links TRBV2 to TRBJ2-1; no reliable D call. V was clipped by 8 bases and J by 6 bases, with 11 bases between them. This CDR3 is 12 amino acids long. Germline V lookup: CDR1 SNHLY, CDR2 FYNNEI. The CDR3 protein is CASFDLLNEQFF. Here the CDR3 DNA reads TGTGCCAGCTTTGACTTACTCAATGAGCAGTTCTTC.

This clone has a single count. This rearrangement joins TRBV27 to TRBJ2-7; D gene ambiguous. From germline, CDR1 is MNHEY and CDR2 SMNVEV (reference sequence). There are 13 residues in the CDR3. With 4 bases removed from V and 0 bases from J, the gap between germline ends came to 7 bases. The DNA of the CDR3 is TGTGCCAGCAGTTCCGTCGGCTCCTACGAGCAGTACTTC. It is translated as CASSSVGSYEQYF.

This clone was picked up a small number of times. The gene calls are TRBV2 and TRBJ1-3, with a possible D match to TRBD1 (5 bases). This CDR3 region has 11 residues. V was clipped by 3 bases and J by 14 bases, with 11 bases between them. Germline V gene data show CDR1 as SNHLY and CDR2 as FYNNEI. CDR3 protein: CASSEMTGVYF. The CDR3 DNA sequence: TGTGCCAGCAGTGAGATGACGGGGGTATATTTT. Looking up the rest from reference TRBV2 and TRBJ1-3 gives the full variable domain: EPEVTQTPSHQVTQMGQEVILRCVPISNHLYFYWYRQILGQKVEFLVSFYNNEISEKSEIFDDQFSVERPDGSNFTLKIRSTKLEDSAMYFCASSEMTGVYFGEGSWLTVV.

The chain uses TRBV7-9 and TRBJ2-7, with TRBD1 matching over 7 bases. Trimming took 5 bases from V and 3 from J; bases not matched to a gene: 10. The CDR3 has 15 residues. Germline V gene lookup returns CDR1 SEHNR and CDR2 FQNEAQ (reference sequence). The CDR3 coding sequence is TGTGCCAGCAGCAACCTGGCAGGGGGATACTACGAGCAGTACTTC. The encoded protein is CASSNLAGGYYEQYF.

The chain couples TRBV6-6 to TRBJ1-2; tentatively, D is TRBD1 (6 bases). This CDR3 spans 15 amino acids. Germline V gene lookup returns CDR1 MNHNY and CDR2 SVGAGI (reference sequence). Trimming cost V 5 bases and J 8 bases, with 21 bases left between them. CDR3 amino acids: CASSAPVGGAGGYTF. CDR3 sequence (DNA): TGTGCCAGCAGTGCACCAGTGGGGGGCGCAGGAGGCTACACCTTC.